A single sample gave rise to the 25 T cell receptor beta chains below, sequenced in a study of T cells in Graves' hyperthyroidism and ophthalmopathy. Amplified TCR beta CDR3 regions came from RNA transcripts. HTBI primers drove first-round RT-PCR of the TCR CDR3. MiXCR, applied by TCRdb to the multiplex PCR reads, yields one record per CDR3 protein. This repertoire shows approximately 330,000 distinct CDR3 sequences, approximately 15% found once; its top ten account for 34%. The sequenced sample consisted of blood. Receptor source: a woman between 40 and 50 years old with Graves' ophthalmopathy.

This clonotype has only a few counts. This chain uses TRBV20-1 with TRBJ1-1; the D gene is possibly TRBD1 (6 bases). The germline gives CDR1 DFQATT, CDR2 SNEGSKA (reference sequence). The CDR3 loop spans 13 amino acids. The V gene lost 7 bases and the J gene lost 1 base, with 13 bases spanning the gap. CDR3 coding DNA: TGCAGTGTCGCACAGGGTTGGAACACTGAAGCTTTCTTT. Translated, it gives CSVAQGWNTEAFF.

In its sample, this clonotype was seen many times. The V gene is TRBV10-3, the J gene TRBJ1-2; D is unresolved. Trimming removed 6 bases from V and 4 bases from J, with 12 bases in between. Germline CDR1 reads ENHRY; CDR2 reads SYGVKD. The CDR3 consists of 13 residues. The CDR3: CAIRYPSSYGYTF. As DNA, the CDR3 is TGTGCCATCAGATACCCCTCATCCTATGGCTACACCTTC.

This clonotype was recorded at least ten times. The CDR3 DNA reads as TGTGCCAGCACCTCGAGGGCGTCTAATGAAAAACTGTTTTTT. It specifies CASTSRASNEKLFF. The chain carries TRBV28 and TRBJ1-4; D uncertain. Germline CDR1 reads MDHEN; CDR2 reads SYDVKM. V dropped 7 bases and J dropped 3 bases, with 12 bases sitting between them. The length of the CDR3 is 14 residues.

The V and J genes are TRBV5-1 and TRBJ1-1; no definite D call. V lost 3 bases and J lost 3, with 12 bases in between. CDR3 size: 14 residues. Germline CDR1 SGHRS, CDR2 YFSETQ. The CDR3 is CASSSWAADTEAFF. The CDR3 DNA is TGCGCCAGCAGCTCGTGGGCAGCTGACACTGAAGCTTTCTTT.

This clonotype appeared many times. The gene calls are TRBV28 and TRBJ2-7; a possible D gene is TRBD2 (6 bases). The CDR3 has 13 residues. Trimming took off 7 bases at V and 4 bases at J, with 14 bases between the two ends. Per germline, CDR1 MDHEN and CDR2 SYDVKM. This chain's CDR3 is CASIGSGNYEQYF. CDR3 DNA: TGTGCCAGCATAGGTAGCGGTAATTACGAGCAGTACTTC.

J is TRBJ1-2 and V is TRBV5-1, with 11 bases fitting TRBD1. Germline assignment: CDR1 SGHRS and CDR2 YFSETQ. Trimming removed 3 bases from V and 5 bases from J; junction bases left unmatched: 3. The CDR3 spans 14 residues. The CDR3 spells CASSSGTGGYGYTF. The DNA for the CDR3 is TGCGCCAGCAGCTCCGGGACAGGGGGGTATGGCTACACCTTC.

The sample holds many counts of this clonotype. The V and J genes are TRBV3-1 and TRBJ1-2; 9 nucleotides agree with TRBD1. The junction had 4 bases not matched to a gene; V was cut back by 5 bases and J by 6 bases. Germline loops: CDR1 LGHDT, CDR2 YNNKEL (reference sequence). The CDR3 has 13 residues. Written as DNA, the CDR3 is TGTGCCAGCAGCGGGACAGGGAACAATGGCTACACCTTC. Residues: CASSGTGNNGYTF.

This clonotype came up a few times. J is TRBJ2-1 and V is TRBV12-3 or TRBV12-4, with 11 bases aligning to TRBD2. The CDR3 totals 16 residues. Trimming removed 2 bases from V and 7 bases from J; junction bases left unmatched: 7. Here the CDR3 DNA reads TGTGCCAGCAGTTTAACTAGTAGCGGGGGGGCGAATGAGCAGTTCTTC. This translates into CASSLTSSGGANEQFF.

In this sample, this clonotype turned up many times. The V gene is TRBV11-1, the J gene TRBJ2-7; D uncertain. The CDR3 runs to 13 residues. Germline CDR1 is SGHAT and CDR2 is FQDESV (reference sequence). Deletions cut 1 base from V and 7 bases from J, with 11 bases between. The CDR3 region is CASSLVRAAEQYF. CDR3 nucleotide sequence: TGTGCCAGCAGCTTAGTCCGGGCCGCGGAGCAGTACTTC. The whole variable domain, filled in from reference TRBV11-1 and TRBJ2-7, reads EAEVAQSPRYKITEKSQAVAFWCDPISGHATLYWYRQILGQGPELLVQFQDESVVDDSQLPKDRFSAERLKGVDSTLKIQPAELGDSAMYLCASSLVRAAEQYFGPGTRLTVT.

This clonotype came up a few times. The V gene is TRBV5-4, the J gene TRBJ1-2, with a possible D match to TRBD1 (6 bases). V lost 6 bases to trimming and J lost 6 bases, with 18 bases between them. CDR1 is SGHNT and CDR2 is YYREEE in the germline V gene (reference sequence). CDR3 length: 14 amino acids. CDR3 sequence: CASKRRIEGDGYTF. The CDR3 nucleotides read TGTGCCAGCAAGCGACGGATCGAGGGGGATGGCTACACCTTC.

Only a few counts were recorded for this clonotype. The chain recombines TRBV7-2 with TRBJ2-3; 7 bases match TRBD2. The CDR3 is made up of 15 amino acids. Germline V gene lookup returns CDR1 SGHTA and CDR2 FQGNSA. V lost 2 bases, J lost 1 base, and 3 bases stayed unmatched. Here the CDR3 DNA reads TGTGCCAGCAGCTTAACTAGCGAACGCACAGATACGCAGTATTTT. It is translated as CASSLTSERTDTQYF.

This clonotype was detected ten times or more. This rearrangement joins TRBV29-1 to TRBJ2-1; perhaps TRBD2 as D (5 bases). The V gene lost 4 bases and the J gene lost 7 bases, with 17 bases spanning the gap. From germline, CDR1 is SQVTM and CDR2 ANQGSEA. CDR3 length equals 14 residues. The CDR3 DNA is TGCAGCGTTGTCCCCCGGGCGTCGGGGAATGAGCAGTTCTTC. Translated: CSVVPRASGNEQFF.

This clonotype was recorded at least ten times. V is TRBV10-3 and J is TRBJ1-1, with TRBD1 as a possible D gene (5 bases). The V and J ends lost 2 bases and 4 bases respectively, with 8 bases between them. Germline assignment: CDR1 ENHRY and CDR2 SYGVKD. CDR3 length: 13 residues. The CDR3 is CAISEVTATEAFF. The CDR3 DNA is TGTGCCATCAGTGAGGTGACAGCCACTGAAGCTTTCTTT.

This clonotype was picked up many times. The J gene is TRBJ2-7, the V gene TRBV20-1; 7 bases agree with TRBD1. CDR1 is DFQATT and CDR2 is SNEGSKA in the germline V gene (reference sequence). This CDR3 contains 16 residues. J gave up 6 bases and V 1 base, and 15 bases lay outside the gene matches. The CDR3 DNA sequence: TGCAGTGCTAGAGTCCTAGGGGGCGTCGTGTCGAGCGAGCAGTACTTC. This sequence encodes CSARVLGGVVSSEQYF.

This clonotype was seen ten or more times. This chain uses TRBV2 with TRBJ2-1, with D possibly TRBD1 on 5 matching bases. Germline V CDR1 and CDR2: SNHLY, FYNNEI. Between the trimmed V and J ends, which lost 0 bases and 7 bases, there was a span of 10 bases. This CDR3 comprises 14 residues. The CDR3 DNA is TGTGCCAGCAGTGAAGCGCTTCAGGGTAATGAGCAGTTCTTC. Encoded protein: CASSEALQGNEQFF.

The J gene is TRBJ2-5, the V gene TRBV11-2; D gene uncertain. V was pared by 3 bases and J by 2 bases, with 7 bases between. CDR3 size: 13 residues. Germline V gene sequence: CDR1 SGHAT, CDR2 FQNNGV. This CDR3 reads CASSLAVQETQYF. CDR3 sequence (DNA): TGTGCCAGCAGCTTGGCGGTTCAAGAGACCCAGTACTTC.

This clonotype was seen a handful of times. This chain uses TRBV7-9 with TRBJ1-2; D remains ambiguous. The germline V gene encodes CDR1 SEHNR and CDR2 FQNEAQ (reference sequence). This CDR3 spans 14 amino acids. V was clipped by 11 bases and J by 4 bases, with 20 bases between them. DNA for the CDR3: TGTGCCGTAACCCACGCAGGCGAGCGCTATGGCTACACCTTC. It codes for CAVTHAGERYGYTF.

This clonotype showed up just once. The chain uses TRBV9 and TRBJ2-1; possibly TRBD2 for D (5 bases). Trimming stripped 0 bases from V and 7 bases from J, with 11 bases between. The germline gives CDR1 SGDLS, CDR2 YYNGEE. The CDR3 loop spans 14 amino acids. The CDR3 reads CASSVAGNGNEQFF. The CDR3 bases are TGTGCCAGCAGCGTAGCGGGAAACGGGAATGAGCAGTTCTTC.

This clonotype has a count of ten or more. J is TRBJ1-1 and V is TRBV7-9, with a tentative D call TRBD1 (6 bases). The V gene lost 7 bases and the J gene lost 7 bases, with 22 bases spanning the gap. Germline loops: CDR1 SEHNR, CDR2 FQNEAQ (reference sequence). This CDR3 spans 15 amino acids. This chain's CDR3 is CASTNQGGAHVEAFF. In DNA, the CDR3 is TGTGCCAGCACCAACCAAGGGGGGGCGCATGTTGAAGCTTTCTTT.

The chain employs TRBV7-6 and TRBJ1-1; D not resolved. This CDR3 comprises 12 residues. Germline CDR1 reads SGHVS; CDR2 reads FNYEAQ. Trimming removed 6 bases at V and 6 bases at J, with 11 bases between. CDR3 nucleotides: TGTGCCAGCAGTAATTACGTCCCTGAAGCTTTCTTT. Protein sequence: CASSNYVPEAFF.

The chain recombines TRBV5-1 with TRBJ2-2; the D is unclear. The CDR3 is 15 amino acids. Germline V gives CDR1 SGHRS, CDR2 YFSETQ. Trimming shortened V by 6 bases and J by 4 bases, and 16 bases separated the two germline ends. The CDR3 loop is CASIDRAGVTGELFF. DNA of the CDR3: TGCGCCAGCATTGATAGGGCAGGTGTCACCGGGGAGCTGTTTTTT.

The chain uses TRBV19 and TRBJ2-2, with TRBD2 matching over 12 bases. V lost 3 bases and J lost 5; bases outside the gene matches: 7. This CDR3 comprises 17 residues. Per the germline V gene, CDR1 is LNHDA and CDR2 is SQIVND (reference sequence). For the CDR3, the DNA is TGTGCCAGTAGTATCCGACTAGCGGGAGTAGGGACCGGGGAGCTGTTTTTT. This encodes CASSIRLAGVGTGELFF.

Note on this clonotype: The conserved phenylalanine or tryptophan is not found at the CDR3 terminus, so this likely reflects a read error. The rearrangement joins TRBV20-1 to TRBJ1-5; possibly TRBD1 for D (6 bases). From germline, CDR1 is DFQATT and CDR2 SNEGSKA (reference sequence). There are 14 residues in the CDR3. V was trimmed by 6 bases and J by 6 bases, leaving 18 bases between them. The CDR3 reads CSALTGKGGQPQHL. CDR3 in DNA: TGCAGTGCCTTAACAGGGAAAGGCGGTCAGCCCCAGCATCTT.

In this sample, this clonotype turned up many times. The chain joins TRBV28 to TRBJ1-2, with 8 bases aligning to TRBD1. Germline-derived CDR1 and CDR2 are MDHEN and SYDVKM. CDR3 length equals 15 residues. V shed 5 bases, J shed 6 bases, and the junction held 11 bases outside the gene matches. Here the CDR3 reads CASSPPLDRVNGYTF. The CDR3 nucleotides read TGTGCCAGCAGTCCCCCCCTGGACAGGGTGAATGGCTACACCTTC.

This clonotype was seen a few times. The chain is built from TRBV24-1 and TRBJ2-5; D not certain. Germline CDR1 and CDR2: KGHDR and SFDVKD. CDR3 size: 13 residues. The V end lost 1 base, the J end lost 9 bases, and 11 bases lay between the germline ends. The CDR3 loop reads CATSDLKGRAQYF. The CDR3 nucleotides read TGTGCCACCAGTGATTTAAAGGGTAGGGCCCAGTACTTC.